The clone carrying this T cell receptor (beta chain) came up many times. V dropped 10 bases and J dropped 0 bases, with 13 bases sitting between them. The CDR3 spans 14 residues. CDR1 and CDR2 (germline): LGHDT, YNNKEL (reference sequence). TCRdb re-called the 5' RACE reads with MiXCR, one entry per CDR3 protein. The profile shows about 63,000 distinct CDR3 sequences, around 15% of them singletons. This sample stems from a study of T cells of healthy individuals. The chain carries TRBV3-1 and TRBJ1-3, with D uncertain. This TCR was recovered from a human donor in good health. The CDR3 loop is CATSKTSSGNTIYF. Written as DNA, the CDR3 is TGTGCCACCTCCAAGACCTCCTCTGGAAACACCATATATTTT.